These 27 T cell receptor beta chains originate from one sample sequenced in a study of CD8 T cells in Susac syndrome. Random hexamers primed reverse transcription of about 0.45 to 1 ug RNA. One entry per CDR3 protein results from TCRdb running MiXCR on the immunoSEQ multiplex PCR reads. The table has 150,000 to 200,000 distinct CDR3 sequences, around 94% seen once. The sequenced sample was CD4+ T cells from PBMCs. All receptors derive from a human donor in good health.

In DNA, the CDR3 is TGCGCCAGCAGCTCCGGGACCGAAGAGACCCAGTACTTC. Its protein product is CASSSGTEETQYF. The chain carries TRBV5-1 and TRBJ2-5; D is possibly TRBD1 or TRBD2 (5 bases each). Trimming took 3 bases from V and 3 from J, leaving 9 bases between them. The CDR3 is 13 amino acids. Germline V CDR1 and CDR2: SGHRS, YFSETQ.

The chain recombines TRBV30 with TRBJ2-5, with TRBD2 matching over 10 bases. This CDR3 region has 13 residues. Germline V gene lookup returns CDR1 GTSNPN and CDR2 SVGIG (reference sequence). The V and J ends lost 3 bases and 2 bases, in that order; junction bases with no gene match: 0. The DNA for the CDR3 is TGTGCCTGGAGACTAGCGGGGCAAGAGACCCAGTACTTC. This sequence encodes CAWRLAGQETQYF.

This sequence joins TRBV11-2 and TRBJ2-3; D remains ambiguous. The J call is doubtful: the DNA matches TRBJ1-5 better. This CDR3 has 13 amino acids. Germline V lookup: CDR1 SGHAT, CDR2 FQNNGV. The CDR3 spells CASRLSRADTQHF. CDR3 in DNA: TGTGCCAGCAGGTTATCTCGGGCAGATACGCAGCATTTT.

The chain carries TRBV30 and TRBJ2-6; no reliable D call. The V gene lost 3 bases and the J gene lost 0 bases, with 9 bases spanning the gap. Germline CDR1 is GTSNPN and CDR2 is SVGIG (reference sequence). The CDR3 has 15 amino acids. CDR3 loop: CAWSRVYSGANVLTF. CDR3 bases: TGTGCCTGGAGCCGGGTCTACTCTGGGGCCAACGTCCTGACTTTC. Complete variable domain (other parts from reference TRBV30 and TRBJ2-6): SQTIHQWPATLVQPVGSPLSLECTVEGTSNPNLYWYRQAAGRGLQLLFYSVGIGQISSEVPQNLSASRPQDRQFILSSKKLLLSDSGFYLCAWSRVYSGANVLTFGAGSRLTVL.

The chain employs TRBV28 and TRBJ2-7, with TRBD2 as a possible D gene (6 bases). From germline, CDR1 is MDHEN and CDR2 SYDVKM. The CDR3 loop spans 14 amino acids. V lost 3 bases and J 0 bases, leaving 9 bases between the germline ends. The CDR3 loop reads CASSFPSASYEQYF. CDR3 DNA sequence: TGTGCCAGCAGTTTTCCTAGCGCCTCCTACGAGCAGTACTTC. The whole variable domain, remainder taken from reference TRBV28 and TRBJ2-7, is DVKVTQSSRYLVKRTGEKVFLECVQDMDHENMFWYRQDPGLGLRLIYFSYDVKMKEKGDIPEGYSVSREKKERFSLILESASTNQTSMYLCASSFPSASYEQYFGPGTRLTVT.

CDR3 in amino acids: CASSQTGDTEAFF. In nucleotides, the CDR3 is TGCGCCAGCAGCCAGACAGGGGACACTGAAGCTTTCTTT. J is TRBJ1-1 and V is TRBV4-3, with TRBD1 matching 8 bases. Germline trimming cut 3 bases from V and 3 bases from J; bases unmatched to any gene: 0. The V gene's germline CDR1 is LGHNA and CDR2 YSLEER. The CDR3 has 13 amino acids.

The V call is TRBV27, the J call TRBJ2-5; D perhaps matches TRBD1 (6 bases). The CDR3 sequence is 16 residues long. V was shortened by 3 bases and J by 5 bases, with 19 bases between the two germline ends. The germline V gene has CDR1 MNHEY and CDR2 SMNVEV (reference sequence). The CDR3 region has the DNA TGTGCCAGCAGTTTCAGGGGTTGGGAGCCAAGGGAGACCCAGTACTTC. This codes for CASSFRGWEPRETQYF.

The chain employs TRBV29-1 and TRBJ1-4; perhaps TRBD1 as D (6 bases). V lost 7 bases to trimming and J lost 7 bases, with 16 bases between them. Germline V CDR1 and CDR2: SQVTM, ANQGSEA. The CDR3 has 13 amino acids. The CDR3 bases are TGCAGCGGGCTTAGGGGGAGTGGTGAAAAACTGTTTTTT. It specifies CSGLRGSGEKLFF.

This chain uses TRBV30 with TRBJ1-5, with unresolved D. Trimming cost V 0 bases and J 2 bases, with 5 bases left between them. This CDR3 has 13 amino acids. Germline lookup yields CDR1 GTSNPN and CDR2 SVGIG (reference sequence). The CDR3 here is CAWSVGGNQPQHF. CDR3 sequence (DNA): TGTGCCTGGAGTGTAGGAGGCAATCAGCCCCAGCATTTT. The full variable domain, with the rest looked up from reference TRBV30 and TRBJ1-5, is SQTIHQWPATLVQPVGSPLSLECTVEGTSNPNLYWYRQAAGRGLQLLFYSVGIGQISSEVPQNLSASRPQDRQFILSSKKLLLSDSGFYLCAWSVGGNQPQHFGDGTRLSIL.

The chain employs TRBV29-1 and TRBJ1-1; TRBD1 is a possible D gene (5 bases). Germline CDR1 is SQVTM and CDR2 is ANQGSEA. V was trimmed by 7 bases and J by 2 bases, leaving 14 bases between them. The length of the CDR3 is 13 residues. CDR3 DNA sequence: TGCAGCGCTACTCGGGGCGGAAACACTGAAGCTTTCTTT. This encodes CSATRGGNTEAFF.

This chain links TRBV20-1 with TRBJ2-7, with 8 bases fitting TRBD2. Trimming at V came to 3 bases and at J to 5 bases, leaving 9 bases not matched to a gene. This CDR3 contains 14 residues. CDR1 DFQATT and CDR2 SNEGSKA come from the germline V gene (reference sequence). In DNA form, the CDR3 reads TGCAGTGCTAGGCTTAGCGGGGCGGTACACGAGCAGTACTTC. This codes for CSARLSGAVHEQYF.

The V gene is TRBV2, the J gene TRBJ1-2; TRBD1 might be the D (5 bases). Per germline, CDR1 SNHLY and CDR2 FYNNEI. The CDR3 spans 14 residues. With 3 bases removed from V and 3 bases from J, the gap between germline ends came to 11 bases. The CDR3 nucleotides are TGTGCCAGCAGTGATAAGGGGCGCCACTATGGCTACACCTTC. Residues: CASSDKGRHYGYTF.

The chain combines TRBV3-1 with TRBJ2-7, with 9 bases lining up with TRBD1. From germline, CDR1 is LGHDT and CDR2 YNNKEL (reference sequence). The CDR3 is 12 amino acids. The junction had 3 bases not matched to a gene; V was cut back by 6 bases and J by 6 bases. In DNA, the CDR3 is TGTGCCAGCAGATCGACAGGGGGCGAGCAGTACTTC. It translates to CASRSTGGEQYF.

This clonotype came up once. The CDR3 nucleotides are TGTGCCAGCAGGACAGGGAGACACACTGAAGCTTTCTTT. Residues: CASRTGRHTEAFF. The chain has TRBV6-5 and TRBJ1-1, with 7 bases matching TRBD1. V gave up 6 bases and J gave up 3 bases; unmatched junction bases: 4. The germline V gene has CDR1 MNHEY and CDR2 SVGAGI. There are 13 residues in the CDR3.

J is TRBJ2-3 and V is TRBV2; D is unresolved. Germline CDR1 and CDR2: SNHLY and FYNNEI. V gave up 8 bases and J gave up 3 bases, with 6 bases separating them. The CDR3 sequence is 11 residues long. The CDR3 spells CASAATDTQYF. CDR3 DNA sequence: TGTGCCAGCGCCGCGACAGATACGCAGTATTTT.

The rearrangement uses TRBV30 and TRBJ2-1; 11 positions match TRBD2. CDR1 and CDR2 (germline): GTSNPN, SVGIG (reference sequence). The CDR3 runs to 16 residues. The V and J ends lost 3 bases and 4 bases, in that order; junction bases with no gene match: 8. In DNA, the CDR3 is TGTGCCTGGAGGACCCTTCTAGCGGGGGGTTACAATGAGCAGTTCTTC. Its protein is CAWRTLLAGGYNEQFF.

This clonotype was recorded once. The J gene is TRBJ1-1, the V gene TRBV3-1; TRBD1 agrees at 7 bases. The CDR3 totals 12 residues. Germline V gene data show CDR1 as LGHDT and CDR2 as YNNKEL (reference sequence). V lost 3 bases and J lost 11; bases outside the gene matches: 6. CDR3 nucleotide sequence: TGTGCCAGCAGCCAGATCCAGGGGGAGGCTTTCTTT. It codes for CASSQIQGEAFF.

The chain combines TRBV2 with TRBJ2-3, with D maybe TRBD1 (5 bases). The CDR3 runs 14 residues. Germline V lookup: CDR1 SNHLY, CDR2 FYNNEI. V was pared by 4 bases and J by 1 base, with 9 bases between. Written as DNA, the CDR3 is TGTGCCAGCAGTGGGGGCGGCCGCACAGATACGCAGTATTTT. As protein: CASSGGGRTDTQYF.

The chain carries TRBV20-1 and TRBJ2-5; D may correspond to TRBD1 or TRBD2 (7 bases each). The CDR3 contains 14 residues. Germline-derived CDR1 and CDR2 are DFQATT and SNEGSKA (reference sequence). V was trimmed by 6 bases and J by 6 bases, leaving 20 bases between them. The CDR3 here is CSAQYQGGKKTQYF. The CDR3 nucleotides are TGCAGTGCCCAATACCAGGGGGGGAAGAAGACCCAGTACTTC.

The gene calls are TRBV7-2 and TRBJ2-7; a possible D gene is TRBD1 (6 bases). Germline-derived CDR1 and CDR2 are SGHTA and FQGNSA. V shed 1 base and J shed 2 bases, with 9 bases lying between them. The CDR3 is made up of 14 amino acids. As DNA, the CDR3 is TGTGCCAGCAGCTTAGAACAGGGTACCTACGAGCAGTACTTC. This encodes CASSLEQGTYEQYF.

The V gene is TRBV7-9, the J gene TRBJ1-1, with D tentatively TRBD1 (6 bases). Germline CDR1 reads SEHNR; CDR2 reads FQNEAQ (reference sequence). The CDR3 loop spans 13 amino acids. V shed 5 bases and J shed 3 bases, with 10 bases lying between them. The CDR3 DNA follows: TGTGCCAGCAGCATCAGGGGAGACACTGAAGCTTTCTTT. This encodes CASSIRGDTEAFF.

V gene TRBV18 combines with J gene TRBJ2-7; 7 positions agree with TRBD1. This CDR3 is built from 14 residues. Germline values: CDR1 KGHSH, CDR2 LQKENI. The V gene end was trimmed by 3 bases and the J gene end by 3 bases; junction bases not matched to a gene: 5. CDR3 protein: CASSPGQPDYEQYF. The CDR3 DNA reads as TGTGCCAGCTCACCGGGACAGCCAGACTACGAGCAGTACTTC.

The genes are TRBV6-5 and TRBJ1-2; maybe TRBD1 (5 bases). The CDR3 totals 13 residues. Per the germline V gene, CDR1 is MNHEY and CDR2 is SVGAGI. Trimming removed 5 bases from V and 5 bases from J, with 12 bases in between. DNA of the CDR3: TGTGCCAGCAGTGCCTCAGGGTGGTATGGCTACACCTTC. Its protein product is CASSASGWYGYTF.

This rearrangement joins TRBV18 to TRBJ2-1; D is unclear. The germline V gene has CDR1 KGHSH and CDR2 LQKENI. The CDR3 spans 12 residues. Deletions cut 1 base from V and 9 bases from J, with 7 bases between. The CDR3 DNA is TGTGCCAGCTCACCACAGGGATTTGAGCAGTTCTTC. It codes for CASSPQGFEQFF.

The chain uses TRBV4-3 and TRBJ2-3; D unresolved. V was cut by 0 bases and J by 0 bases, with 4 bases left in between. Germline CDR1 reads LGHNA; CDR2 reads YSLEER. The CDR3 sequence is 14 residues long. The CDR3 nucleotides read TGCGCCAGCAGCCAAGAACAGAGCACAGATACGCAGTATTTT. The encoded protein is CASSQEQSTDTQYF.

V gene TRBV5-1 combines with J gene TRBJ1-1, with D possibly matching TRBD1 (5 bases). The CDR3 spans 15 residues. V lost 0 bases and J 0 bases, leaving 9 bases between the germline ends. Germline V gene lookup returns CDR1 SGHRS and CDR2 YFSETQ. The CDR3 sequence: CASSLGGAMNTEAFF. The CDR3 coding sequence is TGCGCCAGCAGCTTGGGCGGGGCCATGAACACTGAAGCTTTCTTT.

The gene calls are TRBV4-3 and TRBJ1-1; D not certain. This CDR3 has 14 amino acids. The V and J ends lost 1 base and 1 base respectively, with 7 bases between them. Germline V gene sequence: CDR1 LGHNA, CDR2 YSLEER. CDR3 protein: CASSQGAGNTEAFF. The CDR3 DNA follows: TGCGCCAGCAGCCAAGGGGCGGGGAACACTGAAGCTTTCTTT.